This paragraph reports one T cell receptor (beta chain). Its target is not known. The primer mix had 60 Vbeta and 13 Jbeta primers. The method was immunoSEQ multiplex PCR; TCRdb's version includes in-frame clones alone and lacks a portion of them. This sample has around 110,000 clones, with over 75% found just once. The sample belongs to a study of cytomegalovirus exposure and HLA in healthy donors. Study-wide points: Analyzed later, association rates of TCRs varied across HLA loci, with DRB1 most and HLA-C fewest. Among immune exposure information, only CMV serostatus was available. The HLA-A and HLA-B alleles of most subjects were reportedly predicted accurately from TCR beta sequences. Relative to equally common others, HLA-associated TCR beta chains showed greater clonal expansion in a later analysis.

Germline-derived CDR1 and CDR2 are SGHDN and FVKESK. Germline trimming cut 4 bases from V and 2 bases from J; bases unmatched to any gene: 5. This CDR3 comprises 15 residues. V usage is TRBV14 and J usage is TRBJ2-1, with 7 bases aligning to TRBD1. Sequenced sample: PBMCs. The sequence was obtained from a man in his sixties in good health and CMV-seronegative. The CDR3 bases are TGTGCCAGCAGCCGACCGGGACAGACCTACAATGAGCAGTTCTTC. Its translation is CASSRPGQTYNEQFF.